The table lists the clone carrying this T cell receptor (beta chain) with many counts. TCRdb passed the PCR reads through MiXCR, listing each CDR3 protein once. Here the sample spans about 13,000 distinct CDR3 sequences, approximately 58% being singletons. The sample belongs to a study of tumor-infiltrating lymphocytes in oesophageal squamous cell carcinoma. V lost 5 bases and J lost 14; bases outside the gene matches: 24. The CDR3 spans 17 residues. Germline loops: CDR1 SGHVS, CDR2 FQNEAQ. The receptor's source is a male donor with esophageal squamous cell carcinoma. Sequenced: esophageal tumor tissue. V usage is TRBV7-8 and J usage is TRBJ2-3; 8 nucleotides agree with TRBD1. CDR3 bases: TGTGCCAGCAGCCCCCCCTACAGGGGGAATCACACCGGGGAGCTGTATTTT. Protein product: CASSPPYRGNHTGELYF.